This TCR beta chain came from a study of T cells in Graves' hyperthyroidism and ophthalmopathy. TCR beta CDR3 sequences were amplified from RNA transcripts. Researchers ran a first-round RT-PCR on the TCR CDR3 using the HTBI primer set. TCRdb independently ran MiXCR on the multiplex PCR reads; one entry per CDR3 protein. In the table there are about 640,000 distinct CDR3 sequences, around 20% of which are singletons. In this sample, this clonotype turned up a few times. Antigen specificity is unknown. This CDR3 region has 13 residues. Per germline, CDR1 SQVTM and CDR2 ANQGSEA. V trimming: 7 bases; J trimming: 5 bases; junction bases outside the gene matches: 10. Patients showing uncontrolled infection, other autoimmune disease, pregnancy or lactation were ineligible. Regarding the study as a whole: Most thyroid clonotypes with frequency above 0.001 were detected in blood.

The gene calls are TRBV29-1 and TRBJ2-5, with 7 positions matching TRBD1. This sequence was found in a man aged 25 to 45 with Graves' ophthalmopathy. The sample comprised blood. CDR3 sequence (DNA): TGCAGCGCTAGGGACAGTTCGGAGGAGACCCAGTACTTC. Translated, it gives CSARDSSEETQYF.